This T cell receptor (beta chain) came from a study of Graves' ophthalmopathy and Graves' hyperthyroidism. The authors amplified TCR beta CDR3 regions from RNA transcripts. Scientists carried out first-round RT-PCR using HTBI primers and then a second-round multiplex PCR. TCRdb reanalysed the multiplex PCR reads using MiXCR and keeps one entry per CDR3 protein. The repertoire includes about 57,000 distinct CDR3 sequences, approximately 50% of them detected once, and 4.7% sits in the top ten. The CDR3 spans 17 residues. The ends were cut back, 5 bases at V and 2 bases at J, with 16 bases in the middle. Per germline, CDR1 SEHNR and CDR2 FQNEAQ (reference sequence).

Sequencing input: peripheral blood. This receptor was obtained from an adult woman with Graves' ophthalmopathy. V and J are TRBV7-9 and TRBJ2-6; a weak D match, TRBD2 (7 bases). The DNA of the CDR3 is TGTGCCAGCAGCGCACAACAGGGAGGGACTGGGGCCAACGTCCTGACTTTC. Protein: CASSAQQGGTGANVLTF.